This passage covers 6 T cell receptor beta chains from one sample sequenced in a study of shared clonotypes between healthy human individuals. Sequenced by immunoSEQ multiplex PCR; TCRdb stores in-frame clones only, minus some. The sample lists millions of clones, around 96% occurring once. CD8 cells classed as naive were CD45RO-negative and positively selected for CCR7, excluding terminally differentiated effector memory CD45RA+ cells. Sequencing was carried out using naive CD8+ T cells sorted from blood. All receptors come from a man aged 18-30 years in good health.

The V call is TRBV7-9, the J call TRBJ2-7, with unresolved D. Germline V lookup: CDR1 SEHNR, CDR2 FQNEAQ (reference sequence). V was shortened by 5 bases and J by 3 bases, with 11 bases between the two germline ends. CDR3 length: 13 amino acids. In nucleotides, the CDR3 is TGTGCCAGCAGCCGATCGCTGGACTACGAGCAGTACTTC. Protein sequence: CASSRSLDYEQYF.

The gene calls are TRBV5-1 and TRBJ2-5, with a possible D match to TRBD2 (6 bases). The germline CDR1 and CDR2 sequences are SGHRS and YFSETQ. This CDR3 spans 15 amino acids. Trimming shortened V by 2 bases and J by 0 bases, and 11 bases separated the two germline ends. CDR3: CASSFRETDQETQYF. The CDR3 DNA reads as TGCGCCAGCAGCTTCCGGGAGACGGACCAAGAGACCCAGTACTTC. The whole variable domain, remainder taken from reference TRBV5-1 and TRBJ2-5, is KAGVTQTPRYLIKTRGQQVTLSCSPISGHRSVSWYQQTPGQGLQFLFEYFSETQRNKGNFPGRFSGRQFSNSRSEMNVSTLELGDSALYLCASSFRETDQETQYFGPGTRLLVL.

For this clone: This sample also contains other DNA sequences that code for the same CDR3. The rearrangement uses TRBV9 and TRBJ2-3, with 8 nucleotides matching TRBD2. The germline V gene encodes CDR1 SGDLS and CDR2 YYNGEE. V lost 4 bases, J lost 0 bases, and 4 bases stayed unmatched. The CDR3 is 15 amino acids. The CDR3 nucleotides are TGTGCCAGCAGCCCTAGCGGGTTCAGCACAGATACGCAGTATTTT. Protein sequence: CASSPSGFSTDTQYF.

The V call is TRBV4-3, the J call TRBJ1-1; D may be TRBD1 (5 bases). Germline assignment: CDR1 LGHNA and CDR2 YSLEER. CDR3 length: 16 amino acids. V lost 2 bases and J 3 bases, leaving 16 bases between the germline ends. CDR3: CASSQLPWGEDTEAFF. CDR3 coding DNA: TGCGCCAGCAGCCAACTTCCCTGGGGCGAGGACACTGAAGCTTTCTTT.

CDR3 nucleotide sequence: TGTGCCAGCAGCTTAGCGGGAGAAGGGGGCAAACTGTTTTTT. Residues: CASSLAGEGGKLFF. This chain connects TRBV7-9 to TRBJ1-4; 7 bases match TRBD1. The junction had 6 bases not matched to a gene; V was cut back by 0 bases and J by 11 bases. The CDR3 contains 14 residues. Germline lookup yields CDR1 SEHNR and CDR2 FQNEAQ (reference sequence).

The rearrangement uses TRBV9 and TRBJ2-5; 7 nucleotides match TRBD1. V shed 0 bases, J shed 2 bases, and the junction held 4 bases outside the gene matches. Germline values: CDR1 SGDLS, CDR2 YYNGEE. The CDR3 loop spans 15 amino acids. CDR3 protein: CASSVGQGRQETQYF. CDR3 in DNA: TGTGCCAGCAGCGTAGGACAGGGTCGACAAGAGACCCAGTACTTC.